These 5 T cell receptor beta chains were all obtained from the same sample, sequenced in a study of blood T cell repertoires in COVID-19. TCRdb's table, derived via immunoSEQ multiplex PCR, lists solely in-frame clones and lacks some. The sample shows over 130,000 clones, about four fifths of them seen only once. Sequencing was done on a sample of PBMCs or T cells enriched from blood (not recorded which). Receptors originate from a woman between 18 and 30 years old who had been exposed to COVID-19.

The genes are TRBV19 and TRBJ1-5; D gene unclear. With 6 bases removed from V and 8 bases from J, the gap between germline ends came to 11 bases. The germline V gene encodes CDR1 LNHDA and CDR2 SQIVND (reference sequence). There are 12 residues in the CDR3. This CDR3 is CASRAVNEPQHF. CDR3 nucleotide sequence: TGTGCCAGTAGGGCGGTGAATGAGCCCCAGCATTTT. The full variable domain, in which reference TRBV19 and TRBJ1-5 provide the parts outside the CDR3, is DGGITQSPKYLFRKEGQNVTLSCEQNLNHDAMYWYRQDPGQGLRLIYYSQIVNDFQKGDIAEGYSVSREKKESFPLTVTSAQKNPTAFYLCASRAVNEPQHFGDGTRLSIL.

This chain connects TRBV30 to TRBJ1-1; maybe TRBD1 (6 bases). This CDR3 region has 12 residues. The germline gives CDR1 GTSNPN, CDR2 SVGIG (reference sequence). V was pared by 0 bases and J by 7 bases, with 9 bases between. Written as DNA, the CDR3 is TGTGCCTGGAGTGTACAGGGTCTTGAAGCTTTCTTT. Its translation is CAWSVQGLEAFF.

This clone came up once. The chain has TRBV3-1 (or the pseudogene TRBV3-2) and TRBJ2-5; 11 bases fit TRBD2. The CDR3 has 15 amino acids. The ends lost 4 bases at V and 2 bases at J; junction bases unmatched: 3. CDR1 and CDR2 from the germline V gene are LGHDT and YNNKEL (reference sequence). CDR3: CASSPGTSGQETQYF. The CDR3 DNA sequence: TGTGCCAGCAGCCCCGGGACTAGCGGTCAAGAGACCCAGTACTTC.

J is TRBJ2-1 and V is TRBV7-3; D may be TRBD2 (5 bases). Germline assignment: CDR1 SGHTA and CDR2 FQGTGA. Trimming removed 4 bases from V and 5 bases from J, with 21 bases in between. The CDR3 runs 17 residues. DNA for the CDR3: TGTGCCAGCAGCTCCCGGGGTTGGCGACACCTAAACAATGAGCAGTTCTTC. Translation: CASSSRGWRHLNNEQFF. Variable domain in full (rest from reference TRBV7-3 and TRBJ2-1): GAGVSQTPSNKVTEKGKYVELRCDPISGHTALYWYRQSLGQGPEFLIYFQGTGAADDSGLPNDRFFAVRPEGSVSTLKIQRTERGDSAVYLCASSSRGWRHLNNEQFFGPGTRLTVL.

The V gene is TRBV11-3, the J gene TRBJ2-5; TRBD2 is a possible D gene (5 bases). The CDR3 consists of 15 residues. V lost 3 bases and J 1 base, leaving 12 bases between the germline ends. Germline assignment: CDR1 SGHNT and CDR2 YENEEA. The CDR3 bases are TGTGCCAGCAGCTTTACGGGGAAACGCCAAGAGACCCAGTACTTC. This gives the protein CASSFTGKRQETQYF.